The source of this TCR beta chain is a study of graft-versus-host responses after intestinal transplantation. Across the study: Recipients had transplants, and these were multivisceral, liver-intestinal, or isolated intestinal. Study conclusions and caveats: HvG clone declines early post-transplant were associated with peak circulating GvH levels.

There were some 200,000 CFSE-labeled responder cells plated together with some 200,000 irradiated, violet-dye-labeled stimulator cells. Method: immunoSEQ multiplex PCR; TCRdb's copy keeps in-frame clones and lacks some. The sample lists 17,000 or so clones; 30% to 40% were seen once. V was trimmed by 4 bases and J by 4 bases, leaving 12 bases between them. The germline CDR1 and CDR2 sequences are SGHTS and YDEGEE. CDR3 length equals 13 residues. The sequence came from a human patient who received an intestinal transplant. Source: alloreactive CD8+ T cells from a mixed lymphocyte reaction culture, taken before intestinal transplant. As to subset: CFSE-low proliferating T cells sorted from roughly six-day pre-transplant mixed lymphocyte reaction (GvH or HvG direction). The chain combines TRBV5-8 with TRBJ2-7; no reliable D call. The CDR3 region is CASSLGYRYEQYF. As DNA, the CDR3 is TGTGCCAGCAGCCTGGGATATAGATACGAGCAGTACTTC. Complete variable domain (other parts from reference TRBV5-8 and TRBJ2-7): EAGVTQSPTHLIKTRGQQATLRCSPISGHTSVYWYQQALGLGLQFLLWYDEGEERNRGNFPPRFSGRQFPNYSSELNVNALELEDSALYLCASSLGYRYEQYFGPGTRLTVT.